This T cell receptor beta chain is from a study of OX40 agonist ivuxolimab in advanced cancers. Study details: In three patients, partial responses were observed, one with hepatocellular carcinoma and two with cutaneous melanoma. Study-wide findings and caveats: Relatively little clonal expansion, among the lowest observed, appeared in partial responders at 0.1-3.0 mg/kg. CD8+ T cells showed, on average, more clonal expansion than CD4+ cells. Both CD4+ and CD8+ T cell populations in blood had undergone clonal expansion by week 6 at 0.1 to 3.0 mg/kg.

Details on this clone: Antigen: not known.

Clones were sequenced by immunoSEQ multiplex PCR, and TCRdb holds only the in-frame ones, with some missing. Among about 44,000 clones listed, roughly 90% were seen once. Deletions cut 1 base from V and 2 bases from J, with 6 bases between. The CDR3 is made up of 13 amino acids. Per the germline V gene, CDR1 is MGHRA and CDR2 is YSYEKL. Sequenced material: CD4+ or CD8+ T cells sorted from blood, taken in a trial of the OX40 agonist ivuxolimab. The sequence was collected from an adult with an advanced solid tumor such as melanoma, head and neck, liver or kidney cancer. This chain links TRBV4-1 with TRBJ2-7; the D is unclear. The CDR3 spells CASSQVRTYEQYF. The CDR3 DNA is TGCGCCAGCAGCCAAGTGCGAACCTACGAGCAGTACTTC.